This T cell receptor (beta chain) was documented in a study of T cell responses to AZD1222 COVID-19 vaccine. Overall study findings and caveats: Nearly half of spike-specific TCRs reportedly target variant regions that are unmutated in the B.1.351 and B.1.1.7 variants. Clonal diversity was possibly underestimated, and white British individuals and females predominated among donors.

TCRdb's copy holds only in-frame clones and misses some; the assay was immunoSEQ multiplex PCR. The sample includes 50,000 to 65,000 clones, around nine tenths of them seen just once. The CDR3 extends over 15 amino acids. Between the trimmed V and J ends, which lost 3 bases and 10 bases, there was a span of 16 bases. The V gene's germline CDR1 is SGHTA and CDR2 FQGNSA. Note on this clone: Its target is not known.

This sequence joins TRBV7-2 and TRBJ1-6; a weak D match, TRBD1 (6 bases). The sequence was collected from an adult in good health. The sequences come from peripheral blood, collected on day 0 of AZD1222 vaccination. The CDR3 here is CASSLGAFVKSPLHF. The CDR3 DNA reads TGTGCCAGCAGCTTGGGGGCCTTCGTAAAATCACCCCTCCACTTT.